This is a list of T cell receptor beta chains from one sample in a study of blood T cell repertoires in COVID-19. The assay was immunoSEQ multiplex PCR, and TCRdb's table has in-frame clones only and misses some. This sample has 200,000 to 250,000 clones, with approximately 86% found just once. The specimen was peripheral blood. These receptors originate from a woman aged 80 or older with acute or convalescent COVID-19. CDR3s include the opening cysteine and the closing phenylalanine or tryptophan. D genes are given only for firm matches. A clone size is listed for some rows: how often the clone was seen (once, few, many), or a class if it is expanded.

-,-,TRBV5-4,TRBJ1-1,CASSPSPGRMNTEAFF,TGTGCCAGCAGCCCATCTCCGGGGAGGATGAACACTGAAGCTTTCTTT
-,-,TRBV5-1,TRBJ1-6,CASSLDDSVNSPLHF,TGCGCCAGCAGCTTGGACGACAGCGTTAATTCACCCCTCCACTTT
TRBD1,-,TRBV3-1/TRBV3-2,TRBJ1-1,CASSQGRGTEAFF,TGTGCCAGCAGCCAAGGCAGGGGGACTGAAGCTTTCTTT
-,once,TRBV6-5,TRBJ2-5,CASGPGQETQYF,TGTGCCAGCGGCCCAGGGCAAGAGACCCAGTACTTC
-,-,TRBV9,TRBJ1-1,CASSMQGTGTEAFF,TGTGCCAGCAGCATGCAGGGGACGGGCACTGAAGCTTTCTTT
-,-,TRBV7-6,TRBJ1-3,CASSPDGSSGNTIYF,TGTGCCAGCAGCCCGGACGGGAGCTCTGGAAACACCATATATTTT
-,-,TRBV9,TRBJ2-3,CATSRTSTGDTQYF,TGTGCCACATCCCGGACTTCAACGGGAGATACGCAGTATTTT
TRBD2,-,TRBV7-8,TRBJ2-5,CASRTPGLAGKETQYF,TGTGCCAGCAGAACCCCGGGACTAGCGGGGAAGGAGACCCAGTACTTC
-,-,TRBV7-2,TRBJ2-1,CASSPPGKAGEQFF,TGTGCCAGCAGCCCCCCCGGAAAGGCGGGTGAGCAGTTCTTC
-,-,TRBV19,TRBJ1-1,CASNFGQSYTEAFF,TGTGCCAGTAATTTTGGACAGAGCTACACTGAAGCTTTCTTT
TRBD1,few,TRBV6-6,TRBJ1-2,CASSPGTGGASNYGYTF,TGTGCCAGCAGTCCCGGGACAGGGGGCGCATCGAACTATGGCTACACCTTC
-,-,TRBV11-3,TRBJ1-2,CASSLASGTNYGYTF,TGTGCCAGCAGCTTAGCTTCGGGAACCAACTATGGCTACACCTTC
-,once,TRBV9,TRBJ2-7,CASSVGHNSYEQYF,TGTGCCAGCAGTGTCGGACATAACTCCTACGAGCAGTACTTC
-,-,TRBV12-3/TRBV12-4,TRBJ2-5,CASRDLGETQYF,TGTGCCAGCAGGGACTTGGGAGAGACCCAGTACTTC
-,-,TRBV3-1/TRBV3-2,TRBJ1-3,CASSRAVAHSSSGNTIYF,TGTGCCAGCAGCCGGGCCGTCGCACACTCGAGCTCTGGAAACACCATATATTTT
-,-,TRBV6-6,TRBJ1-4,CASSFDSPGGGEKLFF,TGTGCCAGCAGTTTCGACTCCCCGGGGGGTGGTGAAAAACTGTTTTTT
-,-,TRBV5-4,TRBJ2-7,CASRRDTTYEQYF,TGTGCCAGCAGAAGGGACACGACCTACGAGCAGTACTTC
-,-,TRBV5-1,TRBJ2-2,CASSTYRENTGELFF,TGCGCCAGCAGCACCTATAGAGAGAACACCGGGGAGCTGTTTTTT
TRBD2,-,TRBV27,TRBJ2-7,CASRAAGAPYEQYF,TGTGCCAGCAGGGCAGCGGGGGCCCCCTACGAGCAGTACTTC
-,-,TRBV5-5,TRBJ1-1,CASSLTGQTNTEAFF,TGTGCCAGCAGCTTAACGGGACAAACGAACACTGAAGCTTTCTTT
TRBD1,-,TRBV3-1/TRBV3-2,TRBJ1-4,CASSWDRGDEKLFF,TGTGCCAGCAGCTGGGACAGGGGGGATGAAAAACTGTTTTTT
TRBD2,-,TRBV2,TRBJ2-5,CASRGEGETQYF,TGTGCCAGCCGGGGGGAAGGGGAGACCCAGTACTTC
TRBD1,-,TRBV12-3/TRBV12-4,TRBJ1-2,CASRETGAGGYTF,TGTGCCAGCAGGGAGACAGGGGCTGGAGGCTACACCTTC
-,-,TRBV19,TRBJ1-3,CASIDEQAISGNTIYF,TGTGCCAGTATCGATGAACAGGCGATCTCTGGAAACACCATATATTTT
TRBD2,-,TRBV5-1,TRBJ2-3,CASRPGLAGAFTDTQYF,TGCGCCAGCAGACCGGGACTAGCGGGGGCCTTCACAGATACGCAGTATTTT
TRBD2,-,TRBV4-3,TRBJ2-5,CASSQAPTSEETQYF,TGCGCCAGCAGCCAAGCCCCGACTAGCGAAGAGACCCAGTACTTC
-,-,TRBV2,TRBJ1-3,CASSVAAGSGNTIYF,TGTGCCAGCAGTGTCGCAGCCGGGAGTGGAAACACCATATATTTT
TRBD1,-,TRBV19,TRBJ1-1,CASSIPGQRNTEAFF,TGTGCCAGTAGTATTCCGGGACAGAGAAACACTGAAGCTTTCTTT
TRBD1,-,TRBV24-1,TRBJ2-7,CATSDSLGQGVYEQYF,TGTGCCACCAGTGATTCTCTGGGACAGGGCGTGTACGAGCAGTACTTC
-,-,TRBV9,TRBJ2-2,CASSVYGGGELFF,TGTGCCAGCAGCGTATACGGAGGCGGGGAGCTGTTTTTT
-,few,TRBV7-2,TRBJ1-5,CASSFSPDFGGNQPQHF,TGTGCCAGCAGCTTCTCACCGGACTTTGGCGGAAATCAGCCCCAGCATTTT
-,-,TRBV5-1,TRBJ1-2,CASSSTGVSNYGYTF,TGCGCCAGCAGCTCCACCGGGGTTTCTAACTATGGCTACACCTTC